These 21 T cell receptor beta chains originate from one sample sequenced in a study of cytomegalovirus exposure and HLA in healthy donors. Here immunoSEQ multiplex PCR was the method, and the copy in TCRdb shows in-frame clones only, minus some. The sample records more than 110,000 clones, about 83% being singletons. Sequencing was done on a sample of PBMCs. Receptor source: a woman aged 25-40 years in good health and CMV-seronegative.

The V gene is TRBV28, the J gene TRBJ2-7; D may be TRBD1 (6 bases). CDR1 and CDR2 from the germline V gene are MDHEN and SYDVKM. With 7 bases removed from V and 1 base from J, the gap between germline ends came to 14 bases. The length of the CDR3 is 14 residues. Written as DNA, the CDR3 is TGTGCCAGCACAGTGGCAGGGGATTCCTACGAGCAGTACTTC. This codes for CASTVAGDSYEQYF.

The chain's CDR3 is CASSPRNTGELFF. CDR3 in DNA: TGTGCCAGCAGCCCTCGGAACACCGGGGAGCTGTTTTTT. The V call is TRBV7-8, the J call TRBJ2-2; unclear D gene. Germline CDR1 and CDR2: SGHVS and FQNEAQ. The CDR3 totals 13 residues. Trimming cost V 5 bases and J 1 base, with 5 bases left between them.

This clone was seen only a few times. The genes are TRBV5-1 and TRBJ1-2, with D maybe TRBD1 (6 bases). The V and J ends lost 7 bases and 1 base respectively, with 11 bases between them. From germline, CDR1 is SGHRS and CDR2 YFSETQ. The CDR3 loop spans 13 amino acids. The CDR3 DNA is TGCGCCAGCCGTCGACAGGATAACTATGGCTACACCTTC. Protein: CASRRQDNYGYTF.

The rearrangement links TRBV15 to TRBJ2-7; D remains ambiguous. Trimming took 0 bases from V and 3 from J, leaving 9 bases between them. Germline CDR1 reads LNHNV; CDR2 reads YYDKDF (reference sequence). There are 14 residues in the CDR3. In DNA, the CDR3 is TGTGCCACCAGCAGAGATAGCCCCGTCTACGAGCAGTACTTC. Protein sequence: CATSRDSPVYEQYF.

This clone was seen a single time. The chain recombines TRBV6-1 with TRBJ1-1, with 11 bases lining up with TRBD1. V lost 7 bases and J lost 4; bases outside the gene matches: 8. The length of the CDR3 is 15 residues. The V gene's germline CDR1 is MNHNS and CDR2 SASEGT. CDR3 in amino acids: CASKTGTGGITEAFF. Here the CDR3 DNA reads TGTGCCAGCAAAACCGGGACAGGGGGTATCACTGAAGCTTTCTTT.

The CDR3 nucleotides read TGTGCCAGCAACAGCGGGACGATTAATCAGCCCCAGCATTTT. Protein product: CASNSGTINQPQHF. This chain uses TRBV28 with TRBJ1-5; TRBD1 is a possible D gene (5 bases). Germline lookup yields CDR1 MDHEN and CDR2 SYDVKM. The CDR3 covers 14 residues. Trimming shortened V by 7 bases and J by 4 bases, and 14 bases separated the two germline ends.

The CDR3 reads CASSPWGRASGNTIYF. In nucleotides, the CDR3 is TGTGCCAGCAGTCCCTGGGGCCGAGCCTCTGGAAACACCATATATTTT. The gene calls are TRBV27 and TRBJ1-3; D possibly corresponds to TRBD1 (5 bases). The CDR3 has 16 amino acids. With 5 bases removed from V and 0 bases from J, the gap between germline ends came to 14 bases. Germline V gene lookup returns CDR1 MNHEY and CDR2 SMNVEV (reference sequence).

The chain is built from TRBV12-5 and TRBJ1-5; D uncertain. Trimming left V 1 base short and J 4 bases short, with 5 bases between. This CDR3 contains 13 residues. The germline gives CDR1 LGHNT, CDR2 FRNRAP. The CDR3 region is CASGLAVNQPQHF. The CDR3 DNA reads TGTGCTAGTGGTTTGGCAGTTAATCAGCCCCAGCATTTT.

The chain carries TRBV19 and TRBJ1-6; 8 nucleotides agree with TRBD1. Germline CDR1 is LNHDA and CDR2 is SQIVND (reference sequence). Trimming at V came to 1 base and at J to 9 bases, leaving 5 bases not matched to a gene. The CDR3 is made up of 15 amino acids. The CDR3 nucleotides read TGTGCCAGTAGTATAGGACAGGGGCTCGCTTCACCCCTCCACTTT. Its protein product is CASSIGQGLASPLHF.

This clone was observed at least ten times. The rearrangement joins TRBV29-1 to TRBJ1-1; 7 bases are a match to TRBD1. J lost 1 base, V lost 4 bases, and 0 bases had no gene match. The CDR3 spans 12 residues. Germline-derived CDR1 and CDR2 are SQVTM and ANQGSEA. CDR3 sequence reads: CSVGTGNTEAFF. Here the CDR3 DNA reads TGCAGCGTTGGGACAGGGAACACTGAAGCTTTCTTT.

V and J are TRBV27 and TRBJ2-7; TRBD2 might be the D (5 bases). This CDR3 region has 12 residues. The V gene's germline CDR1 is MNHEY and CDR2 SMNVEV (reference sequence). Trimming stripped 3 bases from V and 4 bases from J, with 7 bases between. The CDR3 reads CASSFRGYEQYF. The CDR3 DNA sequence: TGTGCCAGCAGTTTTCGGGGATACGAGCAGTACTTC.

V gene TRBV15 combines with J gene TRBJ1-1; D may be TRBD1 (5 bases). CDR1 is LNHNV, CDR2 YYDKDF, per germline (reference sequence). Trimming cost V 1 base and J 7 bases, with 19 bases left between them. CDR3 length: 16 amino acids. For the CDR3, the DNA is TGTGCCACCAGCAGAGGCCCTCCAGGTTGGGGCCTTGAAGCTTTCTTT. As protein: CATSRGPPGWGLEAFF.

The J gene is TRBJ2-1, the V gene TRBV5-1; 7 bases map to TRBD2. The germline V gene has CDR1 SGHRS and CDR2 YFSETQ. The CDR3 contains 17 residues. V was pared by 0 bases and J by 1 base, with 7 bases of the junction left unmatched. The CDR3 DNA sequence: TGCGCCAGCAGCTTGGCTAGCGGACTTCGATCCTACAATGAGCAGTTCTTC. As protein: CASSLASGLRSYNEQFF.

The CDR3 region has the DNA TGCGCCAGCAGGGACAGTGGGACCTTAAACACCATATATTTT. It yields the protein CASRDSGTLNTIYF. The chain uses TRBV10-2 and TRBJ1-3; D might be TRBD1 (6 bases). This CDR3 is 14 amino acids long. Germline CDR1 is WSHSY and CDR2 is SAAADI. Trimming removed 6 bases from V and 6 bases from J, with 15 bases in between.

In DNA form, the CDR3 reads TGTGCCAGCAGCCCCCCGGGACAGGGGTATCCCGGGGAGCTGTTTTTT. It yields the protein CASSPPGQGYPGELFF. The genes are TRBV9 and TRBJ2-2, with 10 bases lining up with TRBD1. Germline V gives CDR1 SGDLS, CDR2 YYNGEE. V gave up 4 bases and J gave up 6 bases; unmatched junction bases: 9. The CDR3 has 16 residues.

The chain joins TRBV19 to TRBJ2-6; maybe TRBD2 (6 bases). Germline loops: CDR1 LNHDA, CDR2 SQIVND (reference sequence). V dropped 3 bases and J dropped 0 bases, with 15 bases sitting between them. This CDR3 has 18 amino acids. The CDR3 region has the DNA TGTGCCAGTAGTATTGGCCTGGGAGGATACTCTGGGGCCAACGTCCTGACTTTC. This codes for CASSIGLGGYSGANVLTF.

The CDR3 region has the DNA TGTGCCAGCAGCGGCCGGGGGACCCCCGGGGAGCTGTTTTTT. Translation gives CASSGRGTPGELFF. This sequence joins TRBV5-4 and TRBJ2-2; a possible D gene is TRBD2 (6 bases). This CDR3 has 14 residues. Trimming left V 4 bases short and J 6 bases short, with 13 bases between. The germline V gene encodes CDR1 SGHNT and CDR2 YYREEE (reference sequence).

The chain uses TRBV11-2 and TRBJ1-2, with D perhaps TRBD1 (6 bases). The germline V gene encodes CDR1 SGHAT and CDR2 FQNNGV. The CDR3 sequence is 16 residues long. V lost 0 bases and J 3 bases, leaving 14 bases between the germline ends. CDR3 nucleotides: TGTGCCAGCAGCTTAGATCTGGCAGGGGTTGACTATGGCTACACCTTC. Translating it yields CASSLDLAGVDYGYTF.

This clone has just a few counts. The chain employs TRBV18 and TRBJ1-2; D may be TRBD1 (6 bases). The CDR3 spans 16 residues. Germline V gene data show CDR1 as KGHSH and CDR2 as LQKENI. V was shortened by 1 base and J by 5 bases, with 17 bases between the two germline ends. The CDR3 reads CASSPRTLRQEYGYTF. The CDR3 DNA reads TGTGCCAGCTCACCACGGACTCTAAGACAGGAGTATGGCTACACCTTC.

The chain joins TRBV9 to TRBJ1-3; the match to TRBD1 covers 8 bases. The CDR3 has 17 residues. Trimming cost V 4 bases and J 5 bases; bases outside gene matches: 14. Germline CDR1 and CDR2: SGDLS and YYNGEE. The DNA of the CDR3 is TGTGCCAGCAGCCCAGGACGGACAGGGTATCAGAGAAACACCATATATTTT. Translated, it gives CASSPGRTGYQRNTIYF.

The CDR3 loop reads CASSLQGGNYNEQFF. Here the CDR3 DNA reads TGCGCCAGCAGTTTACAGGGGGGTAACTACAATGAGCAGTTCTTC. The chain combines TRBV5-1 with TRBJ2-1, with TRBD1 identical over 8 bases. V lost 5 bases to trimming and J lost 3 bases; unmatched junction nucleotides: 7. CDR1 SGHRS and CDR2 YFSETQ come from the germline V gene. The CDR3 has 15 amino acids.